Presented here are 22 T cell receptor beta chains from one specimen sequenced in a study of control samples from healthy donors and cancer patients. Method: immunoSEQ multiplex PCR; TCRdb's copy keeps in-frame clones and lacks some. The sample lists a few hundred thousand clones, approximately 92% occurring once. Sequencing was carried out using PBMCs. The receptors derive from a man aged 35 to 55 with head and neck cancer.

The chain is built from TRBV19 and TRBJ1-1; D gene ambiguous. The germline V gene has CDR1 LNHDA and CDR2 SQIVND (reference sequence). V gave up 3 bases and J gave up 8 bases, with 13 bases separating them. This CDR3 region has 13 residues. CDR3 amino acids: CASSILNRNEAFF. The CDR3 nucleotides are TGTGCCAGTAGTATTCTTAACAGAAACGAAGCTTTCTTT.

The gene calls are TRBV6-5 and TRBJ1-4; 9 bases agree with TRBD1. V shed 0 bases, J shed 10 bases, and the junction held 6 bases outside the gene matches. There are 15 residues in the CDR3. CDR1 and CDR2 from the germline V gene are MNHEY and SVGAGI. CDR3 residues: CASSYSVDRGGKLFF. As DNA, the CDR3 is TGTGCCAGCAGTTACTCGGTGGACAGGGGAGGAAAACTGTTTTTT.

The chain is built from TRBV2 and TRBJ1-2; 7 positions agree with TRBD1. The CDR3 loop spans 11 amino acids. V was clipped by 10 bases and J by 4 bases; unmatched bases: 3. From germline, CDR1 is SNHLY and CDR2 FYNNEI. For the CDR3, the DNA is TGTGCCAAGACAGGGATCTATGGCTACACCTTC. Translating gives CAKTGIYGYTF.

This clone was counted a single time. The V and J genes are TRBV5-1 and TRBJ1-1; D is ambiguous. The germline V gene encodes CDR1 SGHRS and CDR2 YFSETQ. This CDR3 comprises 14 residues. V shed 3 bases and J shed 1 base, with 10 bases lying between them. The CDR3 protein is CASSSSHTNTEAFF. CDR3 DNA: TGCGCCAGCAGCTCCTCGCACACGAACACTGAAGCTTTCTTT.

The gene calls are TRBV7-2 and TRBJ2-7, with D tentatively TRBD1 (5 bases). The CDR3 contains 13 residues. Germline CDR1 SGHTA, CDR2 FQGNSA. V shed 5 bases and J shed 6 bases, with 14 bases lying between them. The DNA for the CDR3 is TGTGCCAGCAGCGTAGACAGTCGTTCCGAGCAGTACTTC. Translating it yields CASSVDSRSEQYF.

V and J are TRBV9 and TRBJ1-4; possible D gene TRBD1, 5 bases. CDR1 and CDR2 (germline): SGDLS, YYNGEE. With 4 bases removed from V and 8 bases from J, the gap between germline ends came to 21 bases. The CDR3 loop spans 16 amino acids. The CDR3 region is CASSPPGRGGSEKLFF. The DNA for the CDR3 is TGTGCCAGCAGCCCCCCTGGACGGGGGGGAAGCGAAAAACTGTTTTTT.

This clone showed up just once. The genes are TRBV28 and TRBJ2-7; TRBD1 matches 7 bases. The CDR3 spans 14 residues. V shed 7 bases and J 3 bases; nucleotides not matched to a gene: 9. Germline-derived CDR1 and CDR2 are MDHEN and SYDVKM. The CDR3 protein is CASTEQGSRYEQYF. The CDR3 coding sequence is TGTGCCAGCACCGAACAGGGGAGCCGCTACGAGCAGTACTTC.

The V gene is TRBV19, the J gene TRBJ1-2; perhaps TRBD1 as D (6 bases). The CDR3 is 14 amino acids. Germline loops: CDR1 LNHDA, CDR2 SQIVND (reference sequence). Trimming took 8 bases from V and 1 from J, leaving 14 bases between them. CDR3 sequence reads: CASAEGGNNYGYTF. The CDR3 DNA reads as TGTGCCAGTGCTGAGGGGGGCAATAACTATGGCTACACCTTC.

CDR3 residues: CASSIFQLNEKLFF. For the CDR3, the DNA is TGTGCCAGTAGTATCTTTCAGCTGAATGAAAAACTGTTTTTT. The chain has TRBV19 and TRBJ1-4; D unclear. With 3 bases removed from V and 5 bases from J, the gap between germline ends came to 10 bases. Looked up from germline, CDR1 is LNHDA and CDR2 is SQIVND (reference sequence). The CDR3 is 14 amino acids.

V and J are TRBV30 and TRBJ1-4; the D is unclear. Deletions cut 6 bases from V and 8 bases from J, with 19 bases between. The length of the CDR3 is 14 residues. The germline V gene has CDR1 GTSNPN and CDR2 SVGIG (reference sequence). In DNA form, the CDR3 reads TGTGCCTGTTCTCCGGGCCTACTGGAGGAAAAACTGTTTTTT. Residues: CACSPGLLEEKLFF. Variable domain in full (rest from reference TRBV30 and TRBJ1-4): SQTIHQWPATLVQPVGSPLSLECTVEGTSNPNLYWYRQAAGRGLQLLFYSVGIGQISSEVPQNLSASRPQDRQFILSSKKLLLSDSGFYLCACSPGLLEEKLFFGSGTQLSVL.

This chain links TRBV6-5 with TRBJ2-2, with a tentative D call TRBD2 (5 bases). CDR1 and CDR2 (germline): MNHEY, SVGAGI. The CDR3 contains 13 residues. The V end was cut by 6 bases, the J end by 0 bases, with 5 bases between. The CDR3 DNA follows: TGTGCCAGCAGGGGAGCGAACACCGGGGAGCTGTTTTTT. This encodes CASRGANTGELFF.

The chain combines TRBV2 with TRBJ1-2; D is possibly TRBD1 (6 bases). The germline CDR1 and CDR2 sequences are SNHLY and FYNNEI. The CDR3 is made up of 15 amino acids. V lost 6 bases, J lost 5 bases, and 19 bases lay in between. CDR3 in amino acids: CASRGTTTSLYGYTF. The CDR3 region has the DNA TGTGCCAGCAGGGGGACAACCACCTCCTTATATGGCTACACCTTC.

V is TRBV27 and J is TRBJ2-4, with a possible D match to TRBD1 (5 bases). V was shortened by 5 bases and J by 8 bases, with 16 bases between the two germline ends. Germline CDR1 is MNHEY and CDR2 is SMNVEV (reference sequence). This CDR3 has 14 amino acids. This chain's CDR3 is CASSGKGIRYIQYF. CDR3 coding DNA: TGTGCCAGCAGTGGGAAGGGGATTAGGTACATTCAGTACTTC.

The chain has TRBV5-1 and TRBJ2-7; TRBD2 is a possible D gene (7 bases). The CDR3 has 17 amino acids. Germline lookup yields CDR1 SGHRS and CDR2 YFSETQ. The V end lost 2 bases, the J end lost 1 base, and 19 bases lay between the germline ends. This CDR3 reads CASSFRGGVLTSYEQYF. The CDR3 DNA reads TGCGCCAGCAGCTTTAGGGGGGGAGTTTTAACGTCCTACGAGCAGTACTTC.

In this sample, this clone turned up once. V and J are TRBV4-2 and TRBJ2-7; D remains unclear. CDR1 and CDR2 from the germline V gene are LGHNA and YNFKEQ. With 4 bases removed from V and 5 bases from J, the gap between germline ends came to 9 bases. CDR3 length: 12 amino acids. CDR3 nucleotides: TGTGCCAGCAGCCTACAAAGCGACGAGCAGTACTTC. This codes for CASSLQSDEQYF.

The J gene is TRBJ1-1, the V gene TRBV19; TRBD1 might be the D (6 bases). The CDR3 is 16 residues long. Germline lookup yields CDR1 LNHDA and CDR2 SQIVND (reference sequence). V dropped 3 bases and J dropped 3 bases, with 17 bases sitting between them. CDR3 in amino acids: CASSIKQGPLDTEAFF. CDR3 nucleotides: TGTGCCAGTAGTATCAAACAGGGACCCTTAGACACTGAAGCTTTCTTT.

This sequence joins TRBV14 and TRBJ1-5, with D maybe TRBD1 (6 bases). Germline assignment: CDR1 SGHDN and CDR2 FVKESK. V was pared by 4 bases and J by 3 bases, with 19 bases between. The length of the CDR3 is 17 residues. This CDR3 reads CASSPTRRQASNQPQHF. CDR3 DNA sequence: TGTGCCAGCAGCCCGACGCGAAGACAGGCCTCCAATCAGCCCCAGCATTTT.

This chain joins TRBV6-1 and TRBJ1-5, with 8 bases lining up with TRBD1. V shed 1 base and J 6 bases; nucleotides not matched to a gene: 14. From germline, CDR1 is MNHNS and CDR2 SASEGT. The CDR3 sequence is 18 residues long. CDR3: CASSEGTGTFSAGQPQHF. CDR3 nucleotide sequence: TGTGCCAGCAGTGAAGGGACAGGGACGTTTAGTGCCGGTCAGCCCCAGCATTTT.

The V call is TRBV19, the J call TRBJ2-2; perhaps TRBD1 as D (6 bases). The germline V gene encodes CDR1 LNHDA and CDR2 SQIVND (reference sequence). With 4 bases removed from V and 5 bases from J, the gap between germline ends came to 11 bases. This CDR3 contains 14 residues. Here the CDR3 reads CASSTQGTTGELFF. The CDR3 DNA is TGTGCCAGTAGTACTCAAGGGACAACCGGGGAGCTGTTTTTT.

The V call is TRBV29-1, the J call TRBJ1-5, with D possibly being TRBD1 (6 bases). The CDR3 has 13 amino acids. Trimming took 7 bases from V and 9 from J, leaving 19 bases between them. Per germline, CDR1 SQVTM and CDR2 ANQGSEA. The CDR3, as DNA: TGCAGCGCCCACGCTGGGGGCGCGGGGCCCCAGCATTTT. As protein: CSAHAGGAGPQHF.

The chain links TRBV18 to TRBJ1-1; D ambiguous. CDR1 is KGHSH and CDR2 is LQKENI in the germline V gene. V lost 6 bases, J lost 0 bases, and 8 bases lay in between. The CDR3 sequence is 13 residues long. The CDR3 DNA reads TGTGCCAGCTCTTTATCACTGAACACTGAAGCTTTCTTT. As protein: CASSLSLNTEAFF.

The chain combines TRBV19 with TRBJ2-7; TRBD2 might be the D (5 bases). V was shortened by 0 bases and J by 2 bases, with 5 bases between the two germline ends. Germline V CDR1 and CDR2: LNHDA, SQIVND (reference sequence). CDR3 size: 13 residues. The CDR3 here is CASSIDGAYEQYF. CDR3 DNA sequence: TGTGCCAGTAGTATAGACGGGGCCTACGAGCAGTACTTC.